This passage covers 9 T cell receptor beta chains from one sample sequenced in a study of cytomegalovirus exposure and HLA in healthy donors. PCR amplification relied on 60 Vbeta primers (plus 13 Jbeta primers). Some clones are missing from TCRdb's copy, which holds only in-frame ones; the method was immunoSEQ multiplex PCR. The table includes some 200,000 clones, roughly 78% detected once. The source material was PBMCs. The source of these receptors is a boy aged 5-17 years in good health and CMV-seronegative.

The J gene is TRBJ2-3, the V gene TRBV6-1; D not resolved. Germline V gene lookup returns CDR1 MNHNS and CDR2 SASEGT. Trimming removed 3 bases at V and 2 bases at J, with 12 bases between. This CDR3 region has 15 residues. The CDR3 reads CASSDSSEPTDTQYF. The CDR3 nucleotides are TGTGCCAGCAGTGACTCATCCGAGCCCACAGATACGCAGTATTTT.

The chain is built from TRBV10-3 and TRBJ2-7; D might be TRBD1 (6 bases). In germline, CDR1 is ENHRY, CDR2 SYGVKD. V was trimmed by 7 bases and J by 0 bases, leaving 13 bases between them. This CDR3 is 14 amino acids long. This CDR3 reads CAIKPQGSSYEQYF. The CDR3 DNA is TGTGCCATCAAACCCCAGGGGAGCTCCTACGAGCAGTACTTC.

The chain combines TRBV5-8 with TRBJ2-5; the match to TRBD1 covers 7 bases. The J call may be in error: the DNA end matches TRBJ2-7 better. The germline V gene encodes CDR1 SGHTS and CDR2 YDEGEE. The CDR3 covers 14 residues. CDR3 DNA sequence: TGTGCCAGCAGCTTATGGACAGGATCCTACGAGCAGTACTTC. It specifies CASSLWTGSYEQYF.

This clone came up a few times. The CDR3 loop is CASSEHSGGTDTQYF. CDR3 DNA: TGTGCCAGCAGTGAACATAGCGGGGGGACAGATACGCAGTATTTT. The chain employs TRBV6-1 and TRBJ2-3; the match to TRBD2 covers 10 bases. V lost 2 bases, J lost 3 bases, and 2 bases stayed unmatched. The germline V gene encodes CDR1 MNHNS and CDR2 SASEGT. The CDR3 has 15 residues.

Details on this clone: The same CDR3 is also encoded by other DNA sequences in this sample. This chain joins TRBV7-2 and TRBJ2-1, with 11 bases matching TRBD2. The CDR3 runs 15 residues. Per germline, CDR1 SGHTA and CDR2 FQGNSA. Trimming removed 1 base from V and 6 bases from J; junction bases left unmatched: 2. CDR3 region: CASSLGLAGGNEQFF. The CDR3 coding sequence is TGTGCCAGCAGCTTAGGTCTAGCGGGAGGCAATGAGCAGTTCTTC.

The chain couples TRBV30 to TRBJ1-1; TRBD1 matches 7 bases. The CDR3 loop spans 12 amino acids. The germline CDR1 and CDR2 sequences are GTSNPN and SVGIG (reference sequence). J was trimmed by 3 bases and V by 5 bases; bases with no gene match: 3. In nucleotides, the CDR3 is TGTGCCTGGGACAGGGAGGACACTGAAGCTTTCTTT. Protein sequence: CAWDREDTEAFF. The whole variable domain, filled in from reference TRBV30 and TRBJ1-1, reads SQTIHQWPATLVQPVGSPLSLECTVEGTSNPNLYWYRQAAGRGLQLLFYSVGIGQISSEVPQNLSASRPQDRQFILSSKKLLLSDSGFYLCAWDREDTEAFFGQGTRLTVV.

The chain employs TRBV11-3 and TRBJ1-1; TRBD1 is a possible D gene (5 bases). The CDR3 has 14 amino acids. CDR1 and CDR2 from the germline V gene are SGHNT and YENEEA. The V gene lost 1 base and the J gene lost 0 bases, with 6 bases spanning the gap. The CDR3 coding sequence is TGTGCCAGCAGCTTAGCAGGGCTGAACACTGAAGCTTTCTTT. This translates into CASSLAGLNTEAFF.

This clone was detected a few times. V gene TRBV6-4 combines with J gene TRBJ2-1, with D maybe TRBD2 (5 bases). CDR3 length equals 17 residues. The germline V gene has CDR1 MRHNA and CDR2 SNTAGT. The V and J ends lost 1 base and 5 bases respectively, with 18 bases between them. This CDR3 reads CASSDFSAIGVHNEQFF. The CDR3 DNA sequence: TGTGCCAGCAGTGACTTTTCGGCTATCGGGGTCCACAATGAGCAGTTCTTC.

The gene calls are TRBV19 and TRBJ2-1; tentative D call: TRBD2 (5 bases). Per the germline V gene, CDR1 is LNHDA and CDR2 is SQIVND (reference sequence). The length of the CDR3 is 10 residues. With 7 bases removed from V and 8 bases from J, the gap between germline ends came to 6 bases. The DNA for the CDR3 is TGTGCCAGTAAAGCGGATGAGCAGTTCTTC. This gives the protein CASKADEQFF. Drawing the rest from reference TRBV19 and TRBJ2-1, the complete variable domain is DGGITQSPKYLFRKEGQNVTLSCEQNLNHDAMYWYRQDPGQGLRLIYYSQIVNDFQKGDIAEGYSVSREKKESFPLTVTSAQKNPTAFYLCASKADEQFFGPGTRLTVL.